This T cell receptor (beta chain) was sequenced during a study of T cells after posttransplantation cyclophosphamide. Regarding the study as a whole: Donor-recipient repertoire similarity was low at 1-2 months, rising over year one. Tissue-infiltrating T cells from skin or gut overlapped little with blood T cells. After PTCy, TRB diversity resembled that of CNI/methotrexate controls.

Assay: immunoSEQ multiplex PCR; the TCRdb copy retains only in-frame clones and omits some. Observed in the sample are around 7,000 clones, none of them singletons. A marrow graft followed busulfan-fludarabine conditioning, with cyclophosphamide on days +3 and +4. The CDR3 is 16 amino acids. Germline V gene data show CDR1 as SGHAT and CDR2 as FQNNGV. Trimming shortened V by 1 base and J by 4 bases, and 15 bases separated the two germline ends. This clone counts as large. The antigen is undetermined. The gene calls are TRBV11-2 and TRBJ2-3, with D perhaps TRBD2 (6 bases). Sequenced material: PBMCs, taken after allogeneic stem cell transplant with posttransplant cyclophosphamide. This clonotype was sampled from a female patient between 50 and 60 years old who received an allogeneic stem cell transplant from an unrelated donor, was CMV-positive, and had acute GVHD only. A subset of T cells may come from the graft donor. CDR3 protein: CASSLGIAVRSDTQYF. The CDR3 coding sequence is TGTGCCAGCAGCTTAGGGATAGCGGTACGGTCAGATACGCAGTATTTT.